This T cell receptor (beta chain) derives from a study of glioma-infiltrating T cells. Findings of the study overall: Gliomas, especially low-grade, showed above-expected tissue-blood divergence; non-neoplastic patients showed below. Only very few CDR3 sequences appeared in both tissue and blood.

Points on this clonotype: Its target is unknown.

Amplification of TCR alpha and beta CDR3 regions from RNA used iRepertoire nested multiplex PCR. Input was about 100-450 ng of tissue mRNA or PBMC total RNA. One entry per CDR3 protein, called by TCRdb with MiXCR from the multiplex PCR reads. The repertoire consists of 100,000 to 150,000 distinct CDR3 sequences, with around a quarter occurring once and the leading ten covering about a quarter. The sample was glioma tissue, nonneoplastic brain tissue, or PBMCs (not recorded which). The receptor's source is a human donor with low-grade glioma or glioblastoma, undergoing nonglioma brain surgery, or in good health (not recorded which).

The CDR3 nucleotides read TGTGCCAGCTCACCGGGACTAGCGGGGGGGCAATTGAATGAGCAGTTCTTC. Translation gives CASSPGLAGGQLNEQFF. The chain uses TRBV18 and TRBJ2-1, with 16 nucleotides matching TRBD2. V was pared by 3 bases and J by 7 bases, with 6 bases of the junction left unmatched. The germline V gene encodes CDR1 KGHSH and CDR2 LQKENI. The CDR3 is 17 residues long.